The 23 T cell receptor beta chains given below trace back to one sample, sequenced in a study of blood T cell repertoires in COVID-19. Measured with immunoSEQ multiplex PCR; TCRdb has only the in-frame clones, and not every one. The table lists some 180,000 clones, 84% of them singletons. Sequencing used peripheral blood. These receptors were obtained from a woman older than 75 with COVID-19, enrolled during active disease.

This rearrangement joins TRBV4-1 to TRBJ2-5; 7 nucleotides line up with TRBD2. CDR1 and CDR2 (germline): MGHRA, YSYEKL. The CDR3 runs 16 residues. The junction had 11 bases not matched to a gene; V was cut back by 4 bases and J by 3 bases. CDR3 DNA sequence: TGCGCCAGCAGCCTAACTGCGGGACTAAATAAAGAGACCCAGTACTTC. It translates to CASSLTAGLNKETQYF.

DNA of the CDR3: TGTGCCACCGTCTCCCGCAGGGCTTCCTACGAGCAGTACTTC. It translates to CATVSRRASYEQYF. This sequence joins TRBV6-5 and TRBJ2-7, with D perhaps TRBD1 (5 bases). V was pared by 10 bases and J by 1 base, with 17 bases between. The CDR3 spans 14 residues. CDR1 is MNHEY and CDR2 is SVGAGI in the germline V gene.

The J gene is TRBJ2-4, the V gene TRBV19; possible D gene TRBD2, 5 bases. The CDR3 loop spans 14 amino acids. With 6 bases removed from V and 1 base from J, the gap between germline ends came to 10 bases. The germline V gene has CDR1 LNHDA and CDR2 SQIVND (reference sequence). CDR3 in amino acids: CASRGGPAKNIQYF. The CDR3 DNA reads TGTGCCAGTAGGGGCGGGCCGGCCAAAAACATTCAGTACTTC.

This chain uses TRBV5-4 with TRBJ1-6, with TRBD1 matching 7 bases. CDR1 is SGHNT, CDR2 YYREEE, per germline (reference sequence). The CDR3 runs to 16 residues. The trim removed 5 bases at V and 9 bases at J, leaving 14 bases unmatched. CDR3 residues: CASSLGQAQSGSPLHF. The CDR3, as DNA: TGTGCCAGCAGTCTAGGACAGGCCCAGTCGGGTTCACCCCTCCACTTT.

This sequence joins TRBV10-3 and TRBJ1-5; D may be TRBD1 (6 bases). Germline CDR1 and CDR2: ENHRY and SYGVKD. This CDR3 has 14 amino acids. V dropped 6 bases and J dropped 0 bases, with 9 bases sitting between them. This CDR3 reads CAISGTSSNQPQHF. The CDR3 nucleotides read TGTGCCATCAGCGGGACATCTAGCAATCAGCCCCAGCATTTT.

The CDR3 is CASSSTSVNTDTQYF. In DNA, the CDR3 is TGTGCCAGCAGCTCCACTAGCGTAAACACAGATACGCAGTATTTT. The rearrangement joins TRBV11-2 to TRBJ2-3; 7 bases map to TRBD2. Germline values: CDR1 SGHAT, CDR2 FQNNGV. Losses at the gene ends were 4 bases for V and 2 bases for J; bases not matched to a gene: 6. CDR3 length equals 15 residues.

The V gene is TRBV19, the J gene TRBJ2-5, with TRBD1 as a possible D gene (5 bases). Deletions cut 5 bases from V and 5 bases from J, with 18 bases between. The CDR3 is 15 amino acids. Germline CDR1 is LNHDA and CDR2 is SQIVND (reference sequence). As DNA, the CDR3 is TGTGCCAGTAGTCAAGCTAGGGGTGTTGTTGAGACCCAGTACTTC. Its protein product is CASSQARGVVETQYF. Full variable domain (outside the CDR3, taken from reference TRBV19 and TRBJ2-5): DGGITQSPKYLFRKEGQNVTLSCEQNLNHDAMYWYRQDPGQGLRLIYYSQIVNDFQKGDIAEGYSVSREKKESFPLTVTSAQKNPTAFYLCASSQARGVVETQYFGPGTRLLVL.

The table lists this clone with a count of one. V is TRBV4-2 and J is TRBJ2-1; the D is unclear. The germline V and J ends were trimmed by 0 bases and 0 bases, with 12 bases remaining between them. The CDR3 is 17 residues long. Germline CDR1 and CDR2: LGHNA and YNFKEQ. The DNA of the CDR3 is TGTGCCAGCAGCCAAGAAGGCAGGTCAAGCTCCTACAATGAGCAGTTCTTC. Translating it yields CASSQEGRSSSYNEQFF.

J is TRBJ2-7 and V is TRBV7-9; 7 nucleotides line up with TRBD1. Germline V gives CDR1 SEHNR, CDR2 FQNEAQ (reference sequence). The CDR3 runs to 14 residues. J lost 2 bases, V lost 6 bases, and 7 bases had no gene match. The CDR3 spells CASSYPGQPYEQYF. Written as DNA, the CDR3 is TGTGCCAGCAGTTATCCGGGACAGCCCTACGAGCAGTACTTC.

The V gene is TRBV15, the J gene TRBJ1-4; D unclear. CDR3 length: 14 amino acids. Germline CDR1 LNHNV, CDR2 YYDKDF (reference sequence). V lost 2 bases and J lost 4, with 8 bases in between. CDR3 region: CATSRMNSNEKLFF. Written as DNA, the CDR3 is TGTGCCACCAGCAGAATGAACAGTAATGAAAAACTGTTTTTT. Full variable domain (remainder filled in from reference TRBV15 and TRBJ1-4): DAMVIQNPRYQVTQFGKPVTLSCSQTLNHNVMYWYQQKSSQAPKLLFHYYDKDFNNEADTPDNFQSRRPNTSFCFLDIRSPGLGDTAMYLCATSRMNSNEKLFFGSGTQLSVL.

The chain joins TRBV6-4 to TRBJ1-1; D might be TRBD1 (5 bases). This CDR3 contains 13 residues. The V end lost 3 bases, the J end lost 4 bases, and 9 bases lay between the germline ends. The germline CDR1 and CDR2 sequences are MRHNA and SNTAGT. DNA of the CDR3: TGTGCCAGCAGTGAGCAGGGAGGCACTGAAGCTTTCTTT. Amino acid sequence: CASSEQGGTEAFF.

The CDR3: CAISVEEAAAQHF. DNA of the CDR3: TGTGCCATCAGTGTTGAAGAAGCAGCGGCCCAGCATTTT. The chain uses TRBV10-3 and TRBJ1-5; D gene unclear. The CDR3 is 13 residues long. V lost 4 bases and J 11 bases, leaving 15 bases between the germline ends. From germline, CDR1 is ENHRY and CDR2 SYGVKD.

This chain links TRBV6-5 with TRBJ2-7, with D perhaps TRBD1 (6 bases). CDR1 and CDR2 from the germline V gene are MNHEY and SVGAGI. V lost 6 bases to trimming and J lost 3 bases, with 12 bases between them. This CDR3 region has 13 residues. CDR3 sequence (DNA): TGTGCCAGCAGCCGAGACAGGCTCTACGAGCAGTACTTC. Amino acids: CASSRDRLYEQYF.

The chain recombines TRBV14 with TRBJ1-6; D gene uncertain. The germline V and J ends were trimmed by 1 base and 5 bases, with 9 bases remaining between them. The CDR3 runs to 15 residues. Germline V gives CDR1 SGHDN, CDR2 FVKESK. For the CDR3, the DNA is TGTGCCAGCAGCCAAGGAGGGTATCATAATTCACCCCTCCACTTT. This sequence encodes CASSQGGYHNSPLHF.

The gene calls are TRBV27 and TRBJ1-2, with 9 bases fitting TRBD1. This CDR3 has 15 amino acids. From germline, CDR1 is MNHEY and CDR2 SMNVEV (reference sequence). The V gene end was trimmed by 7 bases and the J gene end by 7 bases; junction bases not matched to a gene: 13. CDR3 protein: CASISLRDRVGGYTF. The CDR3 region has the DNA TGTGCCAGCATCTCACTCCGGGACAGGGTTGGTGGCTACACCTTC.

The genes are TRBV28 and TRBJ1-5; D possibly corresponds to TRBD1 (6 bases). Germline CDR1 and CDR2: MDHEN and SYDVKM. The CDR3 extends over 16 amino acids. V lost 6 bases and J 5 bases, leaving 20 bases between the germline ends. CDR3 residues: CASSPPSGGRDQPQHF. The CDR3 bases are TGTGCCAGCAGCCCCCCCTCCGGGGGGCGCGATCAGCCCCAGCATTTT.

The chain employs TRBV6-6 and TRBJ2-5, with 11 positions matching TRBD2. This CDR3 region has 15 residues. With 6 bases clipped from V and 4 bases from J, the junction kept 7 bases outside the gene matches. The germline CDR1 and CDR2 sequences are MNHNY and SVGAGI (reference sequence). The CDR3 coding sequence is TGTGCCAGCAGCCTAGCGGGGGGCTTAGGAGAGACCCAGTACTTC. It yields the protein CASSLAGGLGETQYF.

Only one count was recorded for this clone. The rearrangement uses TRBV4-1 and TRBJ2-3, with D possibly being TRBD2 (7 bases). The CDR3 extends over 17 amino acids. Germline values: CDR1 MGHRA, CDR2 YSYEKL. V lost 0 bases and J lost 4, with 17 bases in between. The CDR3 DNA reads TGCGCCAGCAGCCAAGATCTTAGGTGGGGGGGCTCAGATACGCAGTATTTT. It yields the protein CASSQDLRWGGSDTQYF.

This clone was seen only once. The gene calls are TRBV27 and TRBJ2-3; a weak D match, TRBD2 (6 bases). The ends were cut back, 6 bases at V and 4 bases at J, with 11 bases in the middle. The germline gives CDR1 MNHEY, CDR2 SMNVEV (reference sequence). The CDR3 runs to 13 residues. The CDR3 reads CASRPGVADTQYF. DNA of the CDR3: TGTGCCAGCAGACCGGGGGTGGCAGATACGCAGTATTTT.

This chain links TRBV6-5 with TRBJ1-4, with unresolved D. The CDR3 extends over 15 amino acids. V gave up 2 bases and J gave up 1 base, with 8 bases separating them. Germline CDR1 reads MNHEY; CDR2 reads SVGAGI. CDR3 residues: CASSYRQETNEKLFF. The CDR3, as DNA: TGTGCCAGCAGTTACCGACAAGAAACTAATGAAAAACTGTTTTTT.

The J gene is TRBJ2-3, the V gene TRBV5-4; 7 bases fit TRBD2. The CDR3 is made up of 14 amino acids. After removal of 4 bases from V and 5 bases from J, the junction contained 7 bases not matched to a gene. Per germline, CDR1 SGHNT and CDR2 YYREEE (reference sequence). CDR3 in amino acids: CASSRDYGRDTQYF. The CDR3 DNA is TGTGCCAGCAGCCGGGACTACGGGCGAGATACGCAGTATTTT.

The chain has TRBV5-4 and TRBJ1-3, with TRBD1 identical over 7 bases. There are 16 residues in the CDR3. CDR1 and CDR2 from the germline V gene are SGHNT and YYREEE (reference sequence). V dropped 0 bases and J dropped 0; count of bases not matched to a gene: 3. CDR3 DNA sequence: TGTGCCAGCAGCTTGGCAGGGGGGAACTCTGGAAACACCATATATTTT. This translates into CASSLAGGNSGNTIYF.

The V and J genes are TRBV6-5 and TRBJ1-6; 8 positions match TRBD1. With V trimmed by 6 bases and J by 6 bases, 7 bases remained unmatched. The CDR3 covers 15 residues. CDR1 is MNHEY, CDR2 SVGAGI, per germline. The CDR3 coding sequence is TGTGCCAGCAGATCTTGGACAGGGTCTAATTCACCCCTCCACTTT. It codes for CASRSWTGSNSPLHF.